These 5 T cell receptor beta chains were all obtained from the same sample, sequenced in a study of blood T cells in healthy people across ages. Through a sample-barcoded 5' primer and a J-beta primer mix, a second PCR was run for about 6 to 11 cycles. One entry per CDR3 protein, called by TCRdb with MiXCR from the 5' RACE reads. The table shows 2 million or so distinct CDR3 sequences, with 49% occurring only once. Sequenced input: blood. These receptors were taken from a woman aged 35 to 49 in good health.

The V and J genes are TRBV5-1 and TRBJ2-1; D gene uncertain. V was trimmed by 0 bases and J by 5 bases, leaving 9 bases between them. There are 14 residues in the CDR3. Germline loops: CDR1 SGHRS, CDR2 YFSETQ. Here the CDR3 reads CASSLGSLNNEQFF. CDR3 coding DNA: TGCGCCAGCAGCTTGGGTAGCCTCAACAATGAGCAGTTCTTC.

The chain has TRBV7-2 and TRBJ2-5; weak D call: TRBD2 (6 bases). The V gene lost 1 base and the J gene lost 5 bases, with 11 bases spanning the gap. From germline, CDR1 is SGHTA and CDR2 FQGNSA. The CDR3 totals 14 residues. The CDR3 protein is CASSLGPGVETQYF. The CDR3 region has the DNA TGTGCCAGCAGCTTAGGTCCGGGGGTGGAGACCCAGTACTTC.

This chain connects TRBV7-9 to TRBJ2-4; the D is unclear. The J call may be wrong; the DNA end is better matched by TRBJ2-5. This CDR3 region has 16 residues. Germline V lookup: CDR1 SEHNR, CDR2 FQNEAQ (reference sequence). The CDR3 sequence: CASSSQVVRFEETQYF. CDR3 nucleotide sequence: TGTGCCAGCAGCTCCCAGGTGGTGAGATTCGAGGAGACCCAGTACTTC.

The chain combines TRBV2 with TRBJ2-7, with D unclear. The DNA end is more similar to TRBJ2-5, so the J call may be wrong. Germline values: CDR1 SNHLY, CDR2 FYNNEI. The CDR3 has 15 amino acids. The CDR3 coding sequence is TGTGCCAGCAGTGAAGGCCAGCTCCAGGTAGAGACCCAGTACTTC. The encoded protein is CASSEGQLQVETQYF.

This clonotype was detected a few times. J is TRBJ2-5 and V is TRBV12-3 or TRBV12-4; 13 positions agree with TRBD2. Trimming removed 5 bases from V and 1 base from J; junction bases left unmatched: 7. The CDR3 sequence is 17 residues long. CDR3 sequence: CASSTGLAGYLQETQYF. The CDR3 DNA sequence: TGTGCCAGCAGTACGGGACTAGCGGGGTACCTCCAAGAGACCCAGTACTTC.